The 15 T cell receptor beta chains below come from one sample, sequenced in a study of blood T cell repertoires in COVID-19. Sequenced by immunoSEQ multiplex PCR; TCRdb stores in-frame clones only, minus some. The sample includes under 35,000 clones, approximately 91% of them seen just once. The sequenced material came from peripheral blood. Every receptor here comes from a human donor in a cohort sampled during active COVID-19.

The CDR3 protein is CATSDFGGQGAIGYTF. CDR3 sequence (DNA): TGTGCCACCAGTGATTTCGGGGGACAGGGGGCAATTGGCTACACCTTC. V gene TRBV24-1 combines with J gene TRBJ1-2, with 12 bases lining up with TRBD1. V was pared by 1 base and J by 7 bases, with 6 bases of the junction left unmatched. The CDR3 contains 16 residues. The germline V gene encodes CDR1 KGHDR and CDR2 SFDVKD.

The chain employs TRBV6-6 and TRBJ1-1, with a tentative D call TRBD1 (6 bases). The V gene's germline CDR1 is MNHNY and CDR2 SVGAGI (reference sequence). V gave up 6 bases and J gave up 4 bases, with 15 bases separating them. The CDR3 has 14 amino acids. The CDR3 sequence is CASSRDRSGTEAFF. Written as DNA, the CDR3 is TGTGCCAGCAGCCGAGACAGGTCGGGCACTGAAGCTTTCTTT.

The chain joins TRBV10-1 to TRBJ2-7, with 8 bases fitting TRBD2. From germline, CDR1 is WNHNN and CDR2 SYGVQD (reference sequence). Trimming at V came to 5 bases and at J to 6 bases, leaving 0 bases not matched to a gene. This CDR3 is built from 11 residues. DNA of the CDR3: TGCGCCAGCAGTCTAGCGGGCGAGCAGTACGTC. This encodes CASSLAGEQYV.

CDR3 in amino acids: CASSISNIDRLTGELFF. In DNA, the CDR3 is TGTGCCAGCAGCATCTCCAATATCGATAGACTAACCGGGGAGCTGTTTTTT. The chain recombines TRBV7-9 with TRBJ2-2; D is perhaps TRBD2 (5 bases). The CDR3 has 17 residues. V was cut by 5 bases and J by 5 bases, with 21 bases left in between. In germline, CDR1 is SEHNR, CDR2 FQNEAQ (reference sequence).

This chain joins TRBV6-5 and TRBJ1-1, with a weak D call TRBD1 (6 bases). V lost 6 bases and J 0 bases, leaving 8 bases between the germline ends. The germline CDR1 and CDR2 sequences are MNHEY and SVGAGI. CDR3 length: 13 amino acids. This CDR3 is CASRQGMNTEAFF. CDR3 DNA: TGTGCCAGCAGACAGGGAATGAACACTGAAGCTTTCTTT.

The chain joins TRBV5-6 to TRBJ2-2, with D maybe TRBD1 (5 bases). CDR3 length equals 14 residues. Trimming took off 0 bases at V and 6 bases at J, with 9 bases between the two ends. Per the germline V gene, CDR1 is SGHDT and CDR2 is YYEEEE. In DNA form, the CDR3 reads TGTGCCAGCAGCTTGGCAGGACAACCCGGGGAGCTGTTTTTT. Translated: CASSLAGQPGELFF.

The chain recombines TRBV6-5 with TRBJ2-1; TRBD1 agrees at 7 bases. V shed 4 bases and J 7 bases; nucleotides not matched to a gene: 1. The CDR3 sequence is 12 residues long. Germline V gives CDR1 MNHEY, CDR2 SVGAGI. The CDR3 here is CASSWDRNEQFF. In DNA form, the CDR3 reads TGTGCCAGCAGTTGGGACAGAAATGAGCAGTTCTTC.

This clone was counted between two and nine times. CDR3 loop: CASASLTGAAEQYV. The CDR3 DNA follows: TGTGCCAGCGCCTCCTTAACAGGGGCAGCCGAGCAGTACGTC. V gene TRBV27 combines with J gene TRBJ2-7; TRBD1 agrees at 7 bases. The germline V gene encodes CDR1 MNHEY and CDR2 SMNVEV (reference sequence). This CDR3 comprises 14 residues. With 8 bases clipped from V and 6 bases from J, the junction kept 13 bases outside the gene matches.

This chain joins TRBV30 and TRBJ1-5; TRBD1 matches 7 bases. Germline V gene lookup returns CDR1 GTSNPN and CDR2 SVGIG (reference sequence). CDR3 length equals 17 residues. The V and J ends lost 0 bases and 1 base, in that order; junction bases with no gene match: 9. The CDR3 region is CAWSVRAGGISNQPQHF. The CDR3 nucleotides are TGTGCCTGGAGTGTACGGGCAGGGGGTATAAGCAATCAGCCCCAGCATTTT. Supplemented by reference TRBV30 and TRBJ1-5, the full variable domain reads SQTIHQWPATLVQPVGSPLSLECTVEGTSNPNLYWYRQAAGRGLQLLFYSVGIGQISSEVPQNLSASRPQDRQFILSSKKLLLSDSGFYLCAWSVRAGGISNQPQHFGDGTRLSIL.

The genes are TRBV10-3 and TRBJ1-5; D is possibly TRBD1 (5 bases). Germline assignment: CDR1 ENHRY and CDR2 SYGVKD. Trimming took 2 bases from V and 3 from J, leaving 11 bases between them. The CDR3 consists of 15 residues. The CDR3 bases are TGTGCCATCAGTGAGGCGGGACGGAACAATCAGCCCCAGCATTTT. Its protein is CAISEAGRNNQPQHF.

V and J are TRBV5-1 and TRBJ1-1; TRBD1 matches at 7 bases. Germline V lookup: CDR1 SGHRS, CDR2 YFSETQ. The CDR3 loop spans 15 amino acids. V dropped 0 bases and J dropped 3; count of bases not matched to a gene: 5. The CDR3 loop is CASSLVQGLDTEAFF. CDR3 nucleotide sequence: TGCGCCAGCAGCTTGGTACAGGGGCTAGACACTGAAGCTTTCTTT. Drawing the rest from reference TRBV5-1 and TRBJ1-1, the complete variable domain is KAGVTQTPRYLIKTRGQQVTLSCSPISGHRSVSWYQQTPGQGLQFLFEYFSETQRNKGNFPGRFSGRQFSNSRSEMNVSTLELGDSALYLCASSLVQGLDTEAFFGQGTRLTVV.

DNA for the CDR3: TGTGCCATCAGTGAGTCGATGATACGGGAAAAACTGTTTTTT. Amino acids: CAISESMIREKLFF. This chain connects TRBV10-3 to TRBJ1-4; D ambiguous. The CDR3 contains 14 residues. Germline assignment: CDR1 ENHRY and CDR2 SYGVKD. V was cut by 0 bases and J by 8 bases, with 10 bases left in between.

The rearrangement joins TRBV6-5 to TRBJ1-5; no firm D call. The V gene lost 6 bases and the J gene lost 3 bases, with 12 bases spanning the gap. The CDR3 length is 14 residues. Germline V gene lookup returns CDR1 MNHEY and CDR2 SVGAGI. The CDR3 protein is CASRWAVDNQPQHF. CDR3 sequence (DNA): TGTGCCAGCAGGTGGGCAGTGGACAATCAGCCCCAGCATTTT.

J is TRBJ1-3 and V is TRBV19; TRBD1 matches at 9 bases. The CDR3 spans 18 residues. Trimming at V came to 5 bases and at J to 0 bases, leaving 11 bases not matched to a gene. Germline V CDR1 and CDR2: LNHDA, SQIVND (reference sequence). The CDR3 spells CASSVTGQGRPSGNTIYF. In DNA, the CDR3 is TGTGCCAGTAGTGTGACGGGACAGGGAAGGCCCTCTGGAAACACCATATATTTT.

The CDR3 sequence is CASSPRDRGLTLNTEAFF. In nucleotides, the CDR3 is TGTGCCAGCAGTCCTAGGGACAGGGGGCTCACTTTGAACACTGAAGCTTTCTTT. V is TRBV27 and J is TRBJ1-1; 12 positions agree with TRBD1. CDR1 and CDR2 (germline): MNHEY, SMNVEV (reference sequence). V shed 5 bases, J shed 0 bases, and the junction held 10 bases outside the gene matches. The CDR3 is 18 residues long.